These 17 T cell receptor beta chains were sequenced from one sample in a study of cytomegalovirus exposure and HLA in healthy donors. A multiplex PCR was run with 60 Vbeta primers and 13 Jbeta primers. The repertoire was sequenced with immunoSEQ multiplex PCR; TCRdb's copy has only in-frame clones and lacks some. The sample records hundreds of thousands of clones, about three quarters being singletons. Sequencing was performed on PBMCs. All receptors come from a boy aged 5-17 years in good health and CMV-seronegative.

This chain connects TRBV19 to TRBJ2-1; perhaps TRBD2 as D (5 bases). The CDR3 is 16 amino acids. Germline lookup yields CDR1 LNHDA and CDR2 SQIVND (reference sequence). Trimming removed 4 bases from V and 2 bases from J, with 15 bases in between. The CDR3 spells CASSTQTRVPYNEQFF. The CDR3 bases are TGTGCCAGTAGTACCCAAACTAGGGTACCCTACAATGAGCAGTTCTTC.

The chain joins TRBV5-1 to TRBJ1-2; 7 bases fit TRBD1. This CDR3 contains 15 residues. The germline V gene has CDR1 SGHRS and CDR2 YFSETQ. The trim removed 2 bases at V and 7 bases at J, leaving 11 bases unmatched. The CDR3 nucleotides read TGCGCCAGCAGCTTTTTGGCCACAGGGGTTCCTGGCTACACCTTC. Translating gives CASSFLATGVPGYTF.

The rearrangement uses TRBV11-2 and TRBJ2-2; 8 bases map to TRBD1. The CDR3 spans 20 residues. V was clipped by 0 bases and J by 3 bases; unmatched bases: 15. Germline lookup yields CDR1 SGHAT and CDR2 FQNNGV. The CDR3 is CASSLDLRQGAPRDTGELFF. DNA for the CDR3: TGTGCCAGCAGCTTAGACCTGCGGCAGGGGGCCCCCCGAGACACCGGGGAGCTGTTTTTT.

This clone showed up just once. The V call is TRBV23-1, the J call TRBJ2-1; TRBD2 might be the D (5 bases). TRBV23-1 is assigned to the ORF class and has an uncertain function. This CDR3 has 11 amino acids. The CDR3 spells CASFGVKGQFF. DNA for the CDR3: TGCGCATCTTTCGGGGTCAAGGGGCAGTTCTTC.

The chain recombines TRBV18 with TRBJ1-2; 12 nucleotides align to TRBD1. CDR1 and CDR2 from the germline V gene are KGHSH and LQKENI. The V and J ends lost 3 bases and 6 bases, in that order; junction bases with no gene match: 8. The CDR3 runs to 16 residues. The CDR3 DNA sequence: TGTGCCAGCTCACCCGGGACAGGGGGCGCGAGGGATGGCTACACCTTC. Protein: CASSPGTGGARDGYTF.

The chain employs TRBV19 and TRBJ2-6; perhaps TRBD1 as D (5 bases). Trimming took off 3 bases at V and 4 bases at J, with 7 bases between the two ends. The CDR3 consists of 14 residues. The germline V gene has CDR1 LNHDA and CDR2 SQIVND (reference sequence). DNA for the CDR3: TGTGCCAGTAGTATCAGGGCCGGGGCCAACGTCCTGACTTTC. This gives the protein CASSIRAGANVLTF.

The J gene is TRBJ1-3, the V gene TRBV7-2, with D uncertain. V dropped 5 bases and J dropped 0 bases, with 5 bases sitting between them. The length of the CDR3 is 13 residues. Germline values: CDR1 SGHTA, CDR2 FQGNSA. In DNA form, the CDR3 reads TGTGCCAGCAGCATTCGCTCTGGAAACACCATATATTTT. Its translation is CASSIRSGNTIYF.

In its sample, this clone was seen once. The chain recombines TRBV4-1 with TRBJ2-1, with 7 bases matching TRBD1. Per the germline V gene, CDR1 is MGHRA and CDR2 is YSYEKL. The CDR3 runs to 14 residues. J was trimmed by 14 bases and V by 3 bases; bases with no gene match: 13. The CDR3 DNA follows: TGCGCCAGCAGCCACCTAATAGTTCAGGGGGATAAGTTCTTC. Amino acids: CASSHLIVQGDKFF.

This clone appeared a few times. V and J are TRBV29-1 and TRBJ1-3; D not certain. The CDR3 consists of 16 residues. Trimming cost V 4 bases and J 1 base, with 17 bases left between them. CDR1 is SQVTM, CDR2 ANQGSEA, per germline. In DNA form, the CDR3 reads TGCAGCGTTGTTGTCCCCCGCAGAACATCTGGAAACACCATATATTTT. Translating it yields CSVVVPRRTSGNTIYF.

The gene calls are TRBV7-9 and TRBJ2-5; possible D gene TRBD2, 6 bases. Trimming cost V 5 bases and J 11 bases, with 12 bases left between them. The germline gives CDR1 SEHNR, CDR2 FQNEAQ (reference sequence). The CDR3 is 11 amino acids. For the CDR3, the DNA is TGTGCCAGCAGCCCGGGGACTGAGCAGTACTTC. It encodes CASSPGTEQYF.

The chain has TRBV4-2 and TRBJ2-1; tentative D call: TRBD2 (6 bases). The CDR3 is 16 residues long. The V gene lost 4 bases and the J gene lost 4 bases, with 17 bases spanning the gap. CDR1 is LGHNA and CDR2 is YNFKEQ in the germline V gene. CDR3 nucleotides: TGTGCCAGCAGCCTCTCTACTCGAGGGACTTACAATGAGCAGTTCTTC. Amino acids: CASSLSTRGTYNEQFF.

The J gene is TRBJ2-6, the V gene TRBV11-3, with 12 bases lining up with TRBD2. CDR1 and CDR2 (germline): SGHNT, YENEEA. J lost 8 bases, V lost 5 bases, and 13 bases had no gene match. There are 18 residues in the CDR3. CDR3 bases: TGTGCCAGCAGCCCCCGGACTAGCGGGACTTACTCCTCCAACGTCCTGACTTTC. This translates into CASSPRTSGTYSSNVLTF.

CDR3 sequence: CASSDIYGYTF. The CDR3 nucleotides are TGTGCCAGCAGTGACATCTATGGCTACACCTTC. The V and J genes are TRBV25-1 and TRBJ1-2, with D unclear. This CDR3 spans 11 amino acids. Germline values: CDR1 MGHDK, CDR2 SYGVNS. Trimming removed 3 bases at V and 4 bases at J, with 3 bases between.

The chain has TRBV18 and TRBJ2-7, with D maybe TRBD2 (5 bases). The CDR3 is made up of 15 amino acids. Trimming cost V 4 bases and J 5 bases, with 18 bases left between them. Germline-derived CDR1 and CDR2 are KGHSH and LQKENI. CDR3 DNA: TGTGCCAGCTCACGAATTGGTGGAGAGAGGGACGAGCAGTACTTC. It codes for CASSRIGGERDEQYF.

A note on this clone: One junction end does not reproduce the germline sequence, and a read error may be involved. This chain links TRBV5-1 with TRBJ1-2; 7 nucleotides match TRBD1. The CDR3 covers 14 residues. In germline, CDR1 is SGHRS, CDR2 YFSETQ. The CDR3 reads CASSLEGADYGYPF. CDR3 nucleotide sequence: TGCGCCAGCAGCTTGGAGGGGGCAGACTATGGCTACCCCTTC.

This clone was counted a few times. The genes are TRBV10-1 and TRBJ2-1; no clear D gene. This CDR3 contains 11 residues. V lost 8 bases to trimming and J lost 6 bases, with 8 bases between them. Germline-derived CDR1 and CDR2 are WNHNN and SYGVQD (reference sequence). CDR3 in amino acids: CASESGNEQFF. The CDR3 nucleotides are TGCGCCAGCGAGTCGGGCAATGAGCAGTTCTTC.

The chain recombines TRBV7-9 with TRBJ1-2, with D tentatively TRBD1 (5 bases). The V end lost 5 bases, the J end lost 1 base, and 23 bases lay between the germline ends. The CDR3 loop spans 18 amino acids. CDR1 and CDR2 (germline): SEHNR, FQNEAQ (reference sequence). The CDR3 sequence is CASSRSMGGRRGNYGYTF. As DNA, the CDR3 is TGTGCCAGCAGCCGCTCCATGGGGGGACGGAGAGGTAACTATGGCTACACCTTC. Full variable domain (remainder filled in from reference TRBV7-9 and TRBJ1-2): DTGVSQNPRHKITKRGQNVTFRCDPISEHNRLYWYRQTLGQGPEFLTYFQNEAQLEKSRLLSDRFSAERPKGSFSTLEIQRTEQGDSAMYLCASSRSMGGRRGNYGYTFGSGTRLTVV.